Listed below are T cell receptor beta chains from one sample, sequenced in a study of CD8+CD57+ T cells in acquired aplastic anemia. TCRdb reanalysed the reads using MiXCR and keeps one entry per CDR3 protein. The repertoire holds some 220,000 distinct CDR3 sequences, with around 32% as singletons. Source material: sorted CD4+, CD8+, or CD8+CD57+ T cells (not recorded which) from PBMCs. The receptor set was obtained from a human donor in good health, serving as a control. The CDR3 runs from the conserved cysteine through the conserved F or W. D genes are given only for firm matches. A row's size may be missing; if present it is once, few, many or a size class.

>NA|NA|TRBV5-8|TRBJ2-5
TGTGCCAGCAGTTGGGACATAGGGGCAAAGACCCAGTACTTC
CASSWDIGAKTQYF
>NA|NA|TRBV10-3|TRBJ2-3
TGTGCCATCAAGGCGGGGCAGCACACAGATACGCAGTATTTT
CAIKAGQHTDTQYF
>many|TRBD2|TRBV7-9|TRBJ2-7
TGTGCCAGCAGCCCCCGAGGACTAGGGACCTACGAGCAGTACTTC
CASSPRGLGTYEQYF
>many|NA|TRBV2|TRBJ1-6
TGTGCCAGCAGTGTTTCAGAGAATTCACCCCTCCACTTT
CASSVSENSPLHF
>few|TRBD1|TRBV6-1|TRBJ1-2
TGTGCCAGCAGCATTACAACAGGGGTCGGCTACACCTTC
CASSITTGVGYTF
>many|TRBD2|TRBV4-1|TRBJ2-7
TGCGCCAGCAGCCACCTTGAGGGAGGGCCCTACGAGCAGTACTTC
CASSHLEGGPYEQYF
>many|TRBD1|TRBV19|TRBJ1-5
TGTGCCAGTAGTCGTAGTACAGGGGGTGATCAGCCCCAGCATTTT
CASSRSTGGDQPQHF
>many|NA|TRBV7-6|TRBJ2-2
TGTGCCAGCAGCCGGACAGGACAGAGGGGGGCCGGGGAGCTGTTTTTT
CASSRTGQRGAGELFF
>few|NA|TRBV5-1|TRBJ1-1
TGCGCCAGCAGCTGGCTTGGATATCCAGGGCCAGAAGCTTTCTTT
CASSWLGYPGPEAFF
>NA|NA|TRBV7-2|TRBJ1-1
TGTGCCAGCAGCTTAATAGGGGGCACTGAAGCTTTCTTT
CASSLIGGTEAFF
>NA|NA|TRBV7-2|TRBJ2-5
TGTGCCAGCAGCTTAATCGCAGAGACCCAGTACTTC
CASSLIAETQYF
>few|NA|TRBV28|TRBJ1-1
TGTGCCAGCAGTTTACCCCTAACGGGGAACACTGAAGCTTTCTTT
CASSLPLTGNTEAFF
>many|NA|TRBV9|TRBJ2-2
TGTGCCAGCAGCGTAGAACTCCTTAATGTGCCCGGGGAGCTGTTTTTT
CASSVELLNVPGELFF
>many|TRBD1|TRBV2|TRBJ2-1
TGTGCCAGTCGGACAGGGTTAAACAATGAGCAGTTCTTC
CASRTGLNNEQFF
>many|NA|TRBV7-2|TRBJ1-4
TGTGCCAGCAGCAGAAGGGGCCCTAATGAAAAACTGTTTTTT
CASSRRGPNEKLFF
>NA|NA|TRBV9|TRBJ2-7
TGTGCCAGCAGCGTAGTTCTAGCCACATCCTCGGCCTACGAGCAGTACTTC
CASSVVLATSSAYEQYF
>many|NA|TRBV4-1|TRBJ1-1
TGCGCCAGCAGCCAAGTTAGGGGGACTGAAGCTTTCTTT
CASSQVRGTEAFF
>few|TRBD1|TRBV3-1|TRBJ2-5
TGTGCCAGCAGCCGAACCGGGACAGGGGGCGTAGAGACCCAGTACTTC
CASSRTGTGGVETQYF
>NA|TRBD2|TRBV29-1|TRBJ2-1
TGCAGCGTTGGGTTTGGACTAGCGTACTACAATGAGCAGTTCTTC
CSVGFGLAYYNEQFF
>NA|NA|TRBV5-1|TRBJ2-5
TGCGCCAGCAACTTCCCATCCAGCGGAAGGGGAGAGACCCAGTACTTC
CASNFPSSGRGETQYF
>NA|TRBD1|TRBV10-3|TRBJ2-5
TGTGCCATCAGCCCACAGGGGGCGTTTCAAGAGACCCAGTACTTC
CAISPQGAFQETQYF
>many|NA|TRBV15|TRBJ1-1
TGTGCCACCAGCAGAGACCGGAACACTGAAGCTTTCTTT
CATSRDRNTEAFF
>NA|NA|TRBV10-2|TRBJ1-1
TGTGCCAGCAGGAGGGAAGCTTTCTTT
CASRREAFF
>NA|TRBD1|TRBV3-1|TRBJ1-2
TGTGCCAGCAGTCAGGGGGCCCTCAGTGAGGGGCCGGGTGGCTACACCTTC
CASSQGALSEGPGGYTF
>many|NA|TRBV25-1|TRBJ2-1
TGTGCCAGCACAGCGGAGCCGCCCCCCTCGGGTGAGCAGTTCTTC
CASTAEPPPSGEQFF
>NA|TRBD2|TRBV3-1|TRBJ2-1
TGTGCCAGCCGTGGGTGGGAGGGCCCTGGAGAGCAGTTCTTC
CASRGWEGPGEQFF
>few|NA|TRBV30|TRBJ2-3
TGTGCCTGGAGTGTTGGGGGCGCGACAGATACGCAGTATTTT
CAWSVGGATDTQYF